This TCR beta chain is drawn from a study of blood T cell repertoires in COVID-19. Germline CDR1 reads SGDLS; CDR2 reads YYNGEE. The CDR3 has 13 residues. The V and J ends lost 0 bases and 6 bases respectively, with 8 bases between them. Repertoires were generated with immunoSEQ multiplex PCR, while TCRdb's copy carries only in-frame clones and drops some. The sample includes around 230,000 clones, approximately 86% seen only once; the top ten take about a tenth. The V and J genes are TRBV9 and TRBJ2-3; maybe TRBD2 (5 bases). The source material was PBMCs or T cells enriched from blood (not recorded which). The TCR was taken from a man aged 18 to 30 with acute COVID-19. CDR3 coding DNA: TGTGCCAGCAGCGTAGGGACTGCGGATACGCAGTATTTT. This translates into CASSVGTADTQYF.